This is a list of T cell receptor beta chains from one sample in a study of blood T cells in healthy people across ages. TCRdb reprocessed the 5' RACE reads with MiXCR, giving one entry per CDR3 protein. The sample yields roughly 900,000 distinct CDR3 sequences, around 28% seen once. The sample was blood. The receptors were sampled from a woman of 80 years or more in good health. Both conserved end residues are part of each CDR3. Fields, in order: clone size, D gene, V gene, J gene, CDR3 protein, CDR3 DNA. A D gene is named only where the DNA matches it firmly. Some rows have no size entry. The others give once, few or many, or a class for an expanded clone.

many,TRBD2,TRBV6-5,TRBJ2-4,CASSRKIDWRGAKNIQYF,TGTGCCAGCAGTCGGAAAATCGACTGGCGGGGGGCCAAAAACATTCAGTACTTC
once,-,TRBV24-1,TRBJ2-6,CATSPSPGTVSGANVLTF,TGTGCCACCAGTCCATCACCCGGGACGGTCTCTGGGGCCAACGTCCTGACTTTC
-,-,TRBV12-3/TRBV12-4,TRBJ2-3,CASSLSGRVGADTEYF,TGTGCCAGCAGTCTCTCGGGGCGGGTGGGCGCAGATACGGAGTATTTT
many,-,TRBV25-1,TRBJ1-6,CASSDVGPLHF,TGTGCCAGCAGTGACGTAGGCCCCCTCCACTTT
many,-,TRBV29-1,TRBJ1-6,CSPAGRDTSSYNSPLHF,TGCAGCCCCGCCGGCAGGGATACCAGCTCCTATAATTCACCCCTCCACTTT
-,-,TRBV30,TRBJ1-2,CAWSPQGRGYTF,TGTGCCTGGAGCCCACAGGGCCGGGGCTACACCTTC
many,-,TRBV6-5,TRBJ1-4,CASSSRRPATNEKLFF,TGTGCCAGCAGTTCCAGACGGCCTGCAACTAATGAAAAACTGTTTTTT
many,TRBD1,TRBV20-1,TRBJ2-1,CSARTGVRRFF,TGCAGTGCTAGGACAGGGGTGAGGCGGTTCTTC
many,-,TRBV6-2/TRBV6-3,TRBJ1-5,CASSATGNQPQHF,TGTGCCAGCAGTGCTACAGGGAATCAGCCCCAGCATTTT
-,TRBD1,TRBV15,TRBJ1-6,CATSTTHRGNSPLHF,TGTGCCACCAGCACCACCCACAGGGGCAATTCACCCCTCCACTTT
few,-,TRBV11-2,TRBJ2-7,CASSRGLYNEQYF,TGTGCCAGCAGCCGAGGACTCTACAATGAGCAGTACTTC
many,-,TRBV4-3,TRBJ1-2,CASSQGLGDPGYTF,TGCGCCAGCAGCCAAGGGTTGGGCGACCCAGGCTACACCTTC
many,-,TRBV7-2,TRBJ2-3,CASSPLTGVRTDTQYF,TGTGCCAGCAGCCCTCTGACGGGCGTAAGAACAGATACGCAGTATTTT
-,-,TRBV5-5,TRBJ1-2,CASSLAHRVSNYGYIF,TGTGCCAGCAGCTTGGCCCACAGGGTCTCCAACTATGGCTACATCTTC
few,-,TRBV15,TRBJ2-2,CATSRGVGPGELFF,TGTGCCACCAGCAGAGGTGTGGGCCCCGGGGAGCTGTTTTTT
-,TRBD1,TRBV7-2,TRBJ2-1,CASSSGTGEDVQFF,TGTGCCAGCAGCTCCGGGACAGGGGAGGATGTGCAGTTCTTC
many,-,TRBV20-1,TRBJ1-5,CSASREGNQPQHF,TGCAGTGCTAGTCGGGAGGGCAATCAGCCCCAGCATTTT
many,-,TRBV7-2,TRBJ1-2,CASSLLGNGYTF,TGTGCCAGCAGTTTATTGGGGAATGGCTACACCTTC
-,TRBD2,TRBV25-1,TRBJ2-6,CASSAPPGLACGANVRTF,TGTGCCAGCAGTGCTCCCCCGGGACTAGCGTGCGGGGCCAACGTCCGGACTTTC
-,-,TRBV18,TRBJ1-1,CASSPRGEGNTEAFF,TGTGCCAGCTCACCACGGGGGGAGGGGAACACTGAAGCTTTCTTT
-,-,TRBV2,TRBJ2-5,CASSEGGDLGETQYF,TGTGCCAGCAGTGAAGGGGGGGATCTCGGTGAGACCCAGTACTTC
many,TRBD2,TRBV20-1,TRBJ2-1,CSARPPGLAAIDNEQFF,TGCAGTGCTAGGCCCCCCGGACTAGCGGCTATTGACAATGAGCAGTTCTTC
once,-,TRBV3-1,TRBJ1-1,CASASGGQTEAFF,TGTGCCAGCGCCTCCGGGGGTCAGACTGAAGCTTTCTTT
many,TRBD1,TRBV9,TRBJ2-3,CASSTPTGGNYMIDTQYF,TGTGCCAGCAGCACCCCGACAGGGGGAAACTATATGATAGATACGCAGTATTTT